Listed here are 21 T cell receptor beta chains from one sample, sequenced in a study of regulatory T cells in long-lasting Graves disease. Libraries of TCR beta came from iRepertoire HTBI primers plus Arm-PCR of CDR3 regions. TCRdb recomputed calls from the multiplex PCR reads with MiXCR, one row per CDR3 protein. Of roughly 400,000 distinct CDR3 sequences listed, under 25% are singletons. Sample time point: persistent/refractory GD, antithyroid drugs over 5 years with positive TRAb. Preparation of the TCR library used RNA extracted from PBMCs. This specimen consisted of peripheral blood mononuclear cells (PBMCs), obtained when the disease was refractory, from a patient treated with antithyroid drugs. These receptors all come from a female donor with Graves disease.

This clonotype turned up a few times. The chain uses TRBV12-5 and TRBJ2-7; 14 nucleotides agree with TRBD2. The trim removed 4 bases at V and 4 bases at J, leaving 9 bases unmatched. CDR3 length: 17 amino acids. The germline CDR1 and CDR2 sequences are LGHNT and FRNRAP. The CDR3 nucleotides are TGTGCTAGTGGTTCGGGACTAGCGGGAGAGCTGACTTACGAGCAGTACTTC. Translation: CASGSGLAGELTYEQYF.

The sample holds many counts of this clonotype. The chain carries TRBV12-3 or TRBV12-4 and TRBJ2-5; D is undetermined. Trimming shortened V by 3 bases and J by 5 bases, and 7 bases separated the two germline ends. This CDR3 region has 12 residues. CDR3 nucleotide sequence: TGTGCCAGCAGTTTCTGGACGGAGACCCAGTACTTC. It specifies CASSFWTETQYF.

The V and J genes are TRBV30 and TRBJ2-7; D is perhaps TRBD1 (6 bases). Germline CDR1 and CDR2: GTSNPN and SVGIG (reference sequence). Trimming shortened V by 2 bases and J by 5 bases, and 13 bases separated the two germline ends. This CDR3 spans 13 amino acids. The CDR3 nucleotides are TGTGCCTGGAGTACAGGGTTAATGAACGAGCAGTACTTC. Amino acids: CAWSTGLMNEQYF. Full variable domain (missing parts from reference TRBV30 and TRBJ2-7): SQTIHQWPATLVQPVGSPLSLECTVEGTSNPNLYWYRQAAGRGLQLLFYSVGIGQISSEVPQNLSASRPQDRQFILSSKKLLLSDSGFYLCAWSTGLMNEQYFGPGTRLTVT.

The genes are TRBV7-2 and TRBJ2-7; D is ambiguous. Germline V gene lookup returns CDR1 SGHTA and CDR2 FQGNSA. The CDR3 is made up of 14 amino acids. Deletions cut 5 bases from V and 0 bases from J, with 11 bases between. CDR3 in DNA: TGTGCCAGCAGCCCCGGACGCCTCTCCTACGAGCAGTACTTC. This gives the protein CASSPGRLSYEQYF.

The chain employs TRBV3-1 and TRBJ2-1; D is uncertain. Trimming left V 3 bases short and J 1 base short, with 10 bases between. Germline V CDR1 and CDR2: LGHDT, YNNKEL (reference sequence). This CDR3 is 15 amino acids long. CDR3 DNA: TGTGCCAGCAGCCATAAATGGCAGTCCTACAATGAGCAGTTCTTC. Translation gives CASSHKWQSYNEQFF.

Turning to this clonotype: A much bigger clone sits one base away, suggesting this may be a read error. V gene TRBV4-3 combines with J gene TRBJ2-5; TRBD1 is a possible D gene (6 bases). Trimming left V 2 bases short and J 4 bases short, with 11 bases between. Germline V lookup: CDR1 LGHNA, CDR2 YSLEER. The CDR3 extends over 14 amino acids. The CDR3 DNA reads TGCGCCAGCAGCCAACTACAGGGAGCAGAGACCCAGTACTTC. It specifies CASSQLQGAETQYF.

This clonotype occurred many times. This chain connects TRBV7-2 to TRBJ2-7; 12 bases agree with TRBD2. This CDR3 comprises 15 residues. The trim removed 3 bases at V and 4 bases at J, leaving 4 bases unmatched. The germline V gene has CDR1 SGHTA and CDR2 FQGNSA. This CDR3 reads CASSFLTSGSYEQYF. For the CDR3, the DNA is TGTGCCAGCAGCTTTCTGACTAGCGGGAGTTACGAGCAGTACTTC.

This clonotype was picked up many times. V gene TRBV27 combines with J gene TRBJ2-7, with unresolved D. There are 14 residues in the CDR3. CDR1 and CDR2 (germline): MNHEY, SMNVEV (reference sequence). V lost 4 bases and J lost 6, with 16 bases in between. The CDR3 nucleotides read TGTGCCAGCAGTTCAATCGGATCATTTTCCGAGCAGTACTTC. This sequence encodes CASSSIGSFSEQYF.

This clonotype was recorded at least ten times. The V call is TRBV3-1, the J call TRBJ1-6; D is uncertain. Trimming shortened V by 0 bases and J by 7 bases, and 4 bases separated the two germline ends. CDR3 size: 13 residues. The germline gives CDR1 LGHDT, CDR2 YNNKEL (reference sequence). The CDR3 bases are TGTGCCAGCAGCCAAGACAGGAATTCACCCCTCCACTTT. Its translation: CASSQDRNSPLHF.

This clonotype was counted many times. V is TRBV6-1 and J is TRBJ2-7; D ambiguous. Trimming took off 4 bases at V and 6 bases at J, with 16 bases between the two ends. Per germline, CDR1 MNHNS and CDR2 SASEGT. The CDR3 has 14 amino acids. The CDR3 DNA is TGTGCCAGCAGTGGACCATTGAGAACCACCGAGCAGTACTTC. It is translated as CASSGPLRTTEQYF.

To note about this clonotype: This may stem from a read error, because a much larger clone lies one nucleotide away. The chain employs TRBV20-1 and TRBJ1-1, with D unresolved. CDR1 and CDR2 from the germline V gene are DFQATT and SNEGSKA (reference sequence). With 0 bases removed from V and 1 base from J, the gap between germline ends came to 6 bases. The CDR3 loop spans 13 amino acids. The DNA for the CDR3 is TGCAGTGCTAGAGATCAGTCGAACACTGAAGCTTTCTTT. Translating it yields CSARDQSNTEAFF.

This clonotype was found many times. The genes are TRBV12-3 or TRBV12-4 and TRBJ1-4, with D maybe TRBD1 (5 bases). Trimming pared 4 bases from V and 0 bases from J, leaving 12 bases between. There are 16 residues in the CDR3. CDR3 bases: TGTGCCAGCAGTTCCTCCGACAGCTCAACTAATGAAAAACTGTTTTTT. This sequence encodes CASSSSDSSTNEKLFF.

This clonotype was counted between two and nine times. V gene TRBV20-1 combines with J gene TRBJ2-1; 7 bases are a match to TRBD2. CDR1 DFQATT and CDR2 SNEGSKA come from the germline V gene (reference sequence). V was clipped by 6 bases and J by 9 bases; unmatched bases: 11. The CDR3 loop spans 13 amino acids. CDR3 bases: TGCAGTGCCCAAGCGGGACTTGGTGGTGAGCAGTTCTTC. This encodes CSAQAGLGGEQFF.

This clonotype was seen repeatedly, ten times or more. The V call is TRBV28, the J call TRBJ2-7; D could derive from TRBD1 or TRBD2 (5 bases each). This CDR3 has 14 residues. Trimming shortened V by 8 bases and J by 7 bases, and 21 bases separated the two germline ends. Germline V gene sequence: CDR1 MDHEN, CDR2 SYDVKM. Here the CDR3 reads CASLSGTLRREQYF. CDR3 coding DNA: TGTGCCAGCCTTTCCGGGACCCTAAGGAGGGAGCAGTACTTC. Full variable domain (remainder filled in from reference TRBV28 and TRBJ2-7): DVKVTQSSRYLVKRTGEKVFLECVQDMDHENMFWYRQDPGLGLRLIYFSYDVKMKEKGDIPEGYSVSREKKERFSLILESASTNQTSMYLCASLSGTLRREQYFGPGTRLTVT.

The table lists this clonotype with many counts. The chain's CDR3 is CSASTGVVYEAFF. In DNA, the CDR3 is TGCAGTGCTAGTACAGGGGTCGTATATGAAGCTTTCTTT. This chain joins TRBV20-1 and TRBJ1-1; 7 bases line up with TRBD1. Trimming at V came to 3 bases and at J to 7 bases, leaving 8 bases not matched to a gene. CDR1 is DFQATT, CDR2 SNEGSKA, per germline (reference sequence). The CDR3 runs 13 residues.

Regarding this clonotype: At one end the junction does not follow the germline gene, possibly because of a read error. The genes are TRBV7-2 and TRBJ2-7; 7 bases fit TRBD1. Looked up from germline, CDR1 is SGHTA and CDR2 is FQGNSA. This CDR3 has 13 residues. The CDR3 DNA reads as TGTGCCAACAGCTTAGGGACAGCATACGAGCAGTACTTC. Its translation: CANSLGTAYEQYF.

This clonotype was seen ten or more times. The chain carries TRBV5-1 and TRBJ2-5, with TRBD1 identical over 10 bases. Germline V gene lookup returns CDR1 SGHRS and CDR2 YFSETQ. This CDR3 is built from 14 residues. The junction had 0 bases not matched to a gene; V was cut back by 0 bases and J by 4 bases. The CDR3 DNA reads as TGCGCCAGCAGCTTGGGACAGGGGGCAGAGACCCAGTACTTC. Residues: CASSLGQGAETQYF.

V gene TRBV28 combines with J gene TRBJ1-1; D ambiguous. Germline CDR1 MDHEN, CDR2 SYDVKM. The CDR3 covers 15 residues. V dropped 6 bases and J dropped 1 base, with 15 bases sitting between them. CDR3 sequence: CASRGGNIWNTEAFF. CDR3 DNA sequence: TGTGCCAGCAGGGGAGGTAACATTTGGAACACTGAAGCTTTCTTT. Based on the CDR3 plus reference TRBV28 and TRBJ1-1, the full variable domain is DVKVTQSSRYLVKRTGEKVFLECVQDMDHENMFWYRQDPGLGLRLIYFSYDVKMKEKGDIPEGYSVSREKKERFSLILESASTNQTSMYLCASRGGNIWNTEAFFGQGTRLTVV.

CDR3 in DNA: TGCGCCAGCAGCCAAGCGGGACTAGCGGGGAAGCAGTTCTTC. This gives the protein CASSQAGLAGKQFF. This sequence joins TRBV4-3 and TRBJ2-1; 13 bases agree with TRBD2. The germline V gene encodes CDR1 LGHNA and CDR2 YSLEER. V lost 1 base and J lost 11; bases outside the gene matches: 2. The CDR3 extends over 14 amino acids.

Here the CDR3 reads CASSLSSGVYNEQFF. The DNA for the CDR3 is TGTGCCAGCAGCTTAAGTTCAGGGGTCTACAATGAGCAGTTCTTC. The rearrangement links TRBV11-2 to TRBJ2-1; TRBD1 might be the D (6 bases). The V gene's germline CDR1 is SGHAT and CDR2 FQNNGV. V dropped 2 bases and J dropped 3 bases, with 11 bases sitting between them. The CDR3 is 15 residues long.

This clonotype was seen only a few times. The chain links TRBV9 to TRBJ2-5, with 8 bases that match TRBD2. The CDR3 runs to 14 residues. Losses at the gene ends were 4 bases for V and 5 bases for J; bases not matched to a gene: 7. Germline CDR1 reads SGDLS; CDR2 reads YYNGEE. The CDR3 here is CASSSYGGVETQYF. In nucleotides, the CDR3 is TGTGCCAGCAGCTCCTACGGGGGGGTGGAGACCCAGTACTTC.